This T cell receptor (beta chain) was captured by sequencing in a study of low-dose radiotherapy and immunotherapy resistance in tumors. At the level of the study: Primers targeting TRAV and TRBV primed first-strand cDNA, covering alpha and beta chains.

The CDR3 has 14 residues. Germline CDR1 LNHNV, CDR2 YYDKDF (reference sequence). Trimming removed 2 bases from V and 4 bases from J; junction bases left unmatched: 2. The authors ran around 19 PCR cycles to amplify TCRs with a constant-region primer and V-primer adapter. TCRdb reprocessed the reads via MiXCR and lists one record per CDR3 protein. The table has roughly 50,000 distinct CDR3 sequences, approximately 35% seen once; the top ten hold 8% to 10%. The time point is: after trial treatment. Treatment given: LDRT plus nivolumab, ipilimumab, low-dose cyclophosphamide and aspirin (RACIN trial). The receptor was derived from a male donor with rectosigmoid adenocarcinoma. The sample in question was PBMCs, obtained after low-dose radiotherapy plus immunotherapy. The gene calls are TRBV15 and TRBJ1-5; 7 nucleotides align to TRBD1. Here the CDR3 reads CATSRLTGNQPQHF. The DNA for the CDR3 is TGTGCCACCAGCAGACTGACAGGGAATCAGCCCCAGCATTTT.